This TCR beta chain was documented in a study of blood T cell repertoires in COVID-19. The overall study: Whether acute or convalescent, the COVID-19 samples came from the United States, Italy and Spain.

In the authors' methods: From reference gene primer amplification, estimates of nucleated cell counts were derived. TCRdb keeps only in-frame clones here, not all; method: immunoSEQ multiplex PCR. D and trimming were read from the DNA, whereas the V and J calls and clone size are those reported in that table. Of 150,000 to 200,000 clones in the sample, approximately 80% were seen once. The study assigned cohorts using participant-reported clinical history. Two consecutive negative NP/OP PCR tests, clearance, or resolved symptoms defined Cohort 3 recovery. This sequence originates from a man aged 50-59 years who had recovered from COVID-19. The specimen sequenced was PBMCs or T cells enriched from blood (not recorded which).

The chain's CDR3 is CASSDRTGVSPLHF. CDR3 DNA sequence: TGTGCCAGCAGTGATAGGACAGGGGTTTCACCCCTCCACTTT. The rearrangement joins TRBV2 to TRBJ1-6; 9 bases agree with TRBD1. The germline gives CDR1 SNHLY, CDR2 FYNNEI. Trimming removed 3 bases from V and 9 bases from J; junction bases left unmatched: 3. The CDR3 covers 14 residues.